The sequence of this TCR beta chain was determined in a study of breast tumors, draining lymph nodes, adjacent tissues. This clonotype was detected many times. Axillary draining lymph nodes of breast cancer patients supplied the node samples. TCRdb passed the multiplex PCR reads through MiXCR, listing each CDR3 protein once. The sample contains about 150,000 distinct CDR3 sequences, about a fifth of which appear only once. The specimen was axillary lymph node tissue. The clonotype originates from a female donor with breast cancer. Some clones in this sample may be carry-over from other donors' samples.

CDR3 amino acids: CAISEDDYAGDEQYF. In DNA form, the CDR3 reads TGTGCCATCAGTGAAGACGACTACGCCGGGGACGAGCAGTACTTC. The rearrangement joins TRBV10-3 to TRBJ2-7; tentative D call: TRBD2 (5 bases). Trimming pared 3 bases from V and 5 bases from J, leaving 17 bases between. The CDR3 sequence is 15 residues long. CDR1 ENHRY and CDR2 SYGVKD come from the germline V gene.